The 14 T cell receptor beta chains below all came from one sample that was sequenced in a study of shared clonotypes between healthy human individuals. Profiled with immunoSEQ multiplex PCR; TCRdb holds only in-frame clones, not every one. The sample has about 1.1 million clones, roughly 77% seen once; the top ten hold about 0.89%. The sample comprised memory CD4+ T cells from PBMCs. Subset in this sample: CD45RA-negative fraction. Every receptor here comes from a man younger than 30 in good health. Some clones in this sample may be carry-over from other donors' samples.

Worth noting for this clone: Other DNA sequences in the same sample also yield this CDR3. The chain carries TRBV11-2 and TRBJ2-5, with unresolved D. The V gene lost 1 base and the J gene lost 2 bases, with 8 bases spanning the gap. CDR1 and CDR2 (germline): SGHAT, FQNNGV. The CDR3 contains 14 residues. The CDR3 coding sequence is TGTGCCAGCAGCTTAGCTTCGAATCAAGAGACCCAGTACTTC. The encoded protein is CASSLASNQETQYF.

The chain couples TRBV7-6 to TRBJ2-5; 10 nucleotides align to TRBD2. Germline V gene lookup returns CDR1 SGHVS and CDR2 FNYEAQ. The junction had 7 bases not matched to a gene; V was cut back by 7 bases and J by 5 bases. The CDR3 extends over 14 amino acids. The CDR3 reads CASTSGRDMETQYF. CDR3 DNA sequence: TGTGCCAGCACCAGCGGGAGGGATATGGAGACCCAGTACTTC.

The chain is built from TRBV7-9 and TRBJ1-2; maybe TRBD1 (5 bases). The V gene's germline CDR1 is SEHNR and CDR2 FQNEAQ (reference sequence). This CDR3 has 14 amino acids. The germline V and J ends were trimmed by 5 bases and 5 bases, with 15 bases remaining between them. CDR3 nucleotide sequence: TGTGCCAGCAGCCACCGGCGGGGGGGTTATGGCTACACCTTC. Translation: CASSHRRGGYGYTF.

The J gene is TRBJ2-3, the V gene TRBV7-3, with 8 nucleotides matching TRBD1. The CDR3 is made up of 15 amino acids. Trimming at V came to 10 bases and at J to 4 bases, leaving 13 bases not matched to a gene. The germline V gene encodes CDR1 SGHTA and CDR2 FQGTGA. The CDR3: CATKKGTGFADTQYF. Here the CDR3 DNA reads TGTGCCACCAAAAAGGGGACAGGATTTGCAGATACGCAGTATTTT.

This chain joins TRBV5-1 and TRBJ2-5, with unresolved D. The CDR3 extends over 14 amino acids. The V gene's germline CDR1 is SGHRS and CDR2 YFSETQ. V lost 0 bases, J lost 5 bases, and 11 bases lay in between. The CDR3 DNA is TGCGCCAGCAGCTTGGGTCCGGTTTGGGAGACCCAGTACTTC. Protein sequence: CASSLGPVWETQYF.

This clone was counted only a few times. The CDR3 DNA reads as TGCGCCAGCAGCCGAGGAGCGGGAGTTACATCTGAGCAGTTCTTC. Its protein is CASSRGAGVTSEQFF. The chain couples TRBV4-1 to TRBJ2-1; the match to TRBD2 covers 8 bases. This CDR3 spans 15 amino acids. Germline CDR1 reads MGHRA; CDR2 reads YSYEKL. V shed 4 bases, J shed 9 bases, and the junction held 11 bases outside the gene matches.

The genes are TRBV2 and TRBJ1-4; 8 nucleotides match TRBD1. V lost 6 bases, J lost 12 bases, and 3 bases stayed unmatched. Germline CDR1 reads SNHLY; CDR2 reads FYNNEI. CDR3 size: 11 residues. The chain's CDR3 is CASRVTGELFF. CDR3 nucleotide sequence: TGTGCCAGCAGAGTGACAGGGGAACTGTTTTTT.

The chain employs TRBV6-5 and TRBJ2-5; 7 nucleotides line up with TRBD2. V shed 2 bases, J shed 4 bases, and the junction held 4 bases outside the gene matches. CDR1 and CDR2 (germline): MNHEY, SVGAGI. The CDR3 totals 14 residues. The CDR3 coding sequence is TGTGCCAGCAGTTACATAGGGAGGGGAGAGACCCAGTACTTC. It translates to CASSYIGRGETQYF.

The CDR3 loop is CASSSLRSGRGSYNEQFF. The DNA of the CDR3 is TGTGCCAGCAGTTCCCTTCGGAGCGGCCGTGGCTCCTACAATGAGCAGTTCTTC. The V and J genes are TRBV28 and TRBJ2-1, with D possibly matching TRBD2 (5 bases). Germline CDR1 reads MDHEN; CDR2 reads SYDVKM. CDR3 length: 18 residues. V gave up 4 bases and J gave up 0 bases, with 19 bases separating them. Looking up the rest from reference TRBV28 and TRBJ2-1 gives the full variable domain: DVKVTQSSRYLVKRTGEKVFLECVQDMDHENMFWYRQDPGLGLRLIYFSYDVKMKEKGDIPEGYSVSREKKERFSLILESASTNQTSMYLCASSSLRSGRGSYNEQFFGPGTRLTVL.

The V and J genes are TRBV7-2 and TRBJ2-7; D is undetermined. Per germline, CDR1 SGHTA and CDR2 FQGNSA. The V end was cut by 5 bases, the J end by 7 bases, with 15 bases between. The CDR3 has 13 residues. CDR3 coding DNA: TGTGCCAGCAGCCGGTCAGGAGTTTGGGAGCAGTACTTC. Residues: CASSRSGVWEQYF.

The CDR3 sequence: CASSLRRLAGEGSTGELFF. CDR3 in DNA: TGTGCCAGCAGCTTGCGTCGACTAGCGGGAGAAGGCTCCACCGGGGAGCTGTTTTTT. The rearrangement links TRBV5-4 to TRBJ2-2; 12 bases are shared with TRBD2. Germline V gene sequence: CDR1 SGHNT, CDR2 YYREEE (reference sequence). The CDR3 runs to 19 residues. Trimming cost V 1 base and J 4 bases; bases outside gene matches: 11. The variable domain in full, completed from reference TRBV5-4 and TRBJ2-2, reads ETGVTQSPTHLIKTRGQQVTLRCSSQSGHNTVSWYQQALGQGPQFIFQYYREEENGRGNFPPRFSGLQFPNYSSELNVNALELDDSALYLCASSLRRLAGEGSTGELFFGEGSRLTVL.

The chain joins TRBV5-1 to TRBJ1-5; D is perhaps TRBD1 (5 bases). Germline V gene data show CDR1 as SGHRS and CDR2 as YFSETQ. Trimming left V 4 bases short and J 5 bases short, with 16 bases between. The length of the CDR3 is 15 residues. CDR3 bases: TGCGCCAGCAGCCTTCAGGGTTACGAGTATCAGCCCCAGCATTTT. Its translation is CASSLQGYEYQPQHF.

This chain connects TRBV19 to TRBJ1-4, with D tentatively TRBD1 (5 bases). V was cut by 6 bases and J by 8 bases, with 22 bases left in between. This CDR3 contains 16 residues. Germline lookup yields CDR1 LNHDA and CDR2 SQIVND (reference sequence). Here the CDR3 reads CASRVPGPGAVEKLFF. The CDR3 DNA reads as TGTGCCAGTAGGGTTCCGGGACCCGGAGCCGTAGAAAAACTGTTTTTT.

In the case of this clone: One base away lies a much larger clone, so this may be a sequencing read error. The chain joins TRBV5-1 to TRBJ2-2; weak D call: TRBD2 (6 bases). The CDR3 contains 14 residues. The germline V and J ends were trimmed by 8 bases and 5 bases, with 16 bases remaining between them. Per germline, CDR1 SGHRS and CDR2 YFSETQ. For the CDR3, the DNA is TGCGCCAGAGGGCGGCGGGACTGTACCGGGGAGCTGTTTTTT. Its translation is CARGRRDCTGELFF.